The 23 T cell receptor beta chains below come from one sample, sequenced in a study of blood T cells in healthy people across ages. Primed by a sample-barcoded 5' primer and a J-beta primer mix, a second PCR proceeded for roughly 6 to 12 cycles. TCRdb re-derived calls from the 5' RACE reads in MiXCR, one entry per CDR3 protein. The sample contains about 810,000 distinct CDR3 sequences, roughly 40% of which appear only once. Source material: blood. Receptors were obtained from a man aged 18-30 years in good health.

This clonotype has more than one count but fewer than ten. CDR3 loop: CASSPFINEQYF. DNA for the CDR3: TGTGCCAGCAGCCCCTTCATCAATGAGCAGTACTTC. The chain links TRBV7-2 to TRBJ2-5; no firm D call. The CDR3 loop spans 12 amino acids. V gave up 5 bases and J gave up 11 bases, with 15 bases separating them. Germline CDR1 reads SGHTA; CDR2 reads FQGNSA.

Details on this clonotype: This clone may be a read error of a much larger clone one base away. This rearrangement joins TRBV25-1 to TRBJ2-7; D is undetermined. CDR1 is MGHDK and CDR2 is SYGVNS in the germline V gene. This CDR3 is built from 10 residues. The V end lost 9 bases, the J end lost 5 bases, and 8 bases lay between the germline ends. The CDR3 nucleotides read TGTGCCAGTAAACTTCACGAGCAGTACTTC. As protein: CASKLHEQYF.

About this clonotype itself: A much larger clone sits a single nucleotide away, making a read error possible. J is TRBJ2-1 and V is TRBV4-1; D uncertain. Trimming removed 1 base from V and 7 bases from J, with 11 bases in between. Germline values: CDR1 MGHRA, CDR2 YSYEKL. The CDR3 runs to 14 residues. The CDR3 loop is CASSQGARPNEQFF. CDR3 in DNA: TGCGCCAGCAGCCAAGGGGCCAGACCGAATGAGCAGTTCTTC.

CDR3 in DNA: TGTGCCAGCAGCGTTCTCAGGTGGGACAGAGAGCAGTTCTTC. As protein: CASSVLRWDREQFF. The V gene is TRBV9, the J gene TRBJ2-1, with TRBD1 matching 7 bases. Unmatched junction bases numbered 9, after V lost 2 bases and J lost 10 bases. Germline V gives CDR1 SGDLS, CDR2 YYNGEE. CDR3 size: 14 residues.

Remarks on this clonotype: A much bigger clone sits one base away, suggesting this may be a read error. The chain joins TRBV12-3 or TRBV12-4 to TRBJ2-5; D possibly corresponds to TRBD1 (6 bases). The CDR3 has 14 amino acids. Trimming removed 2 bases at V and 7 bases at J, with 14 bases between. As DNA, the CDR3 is TGTGCCAGCAGTTTAACAGGGCGAGGGGGGACCCAGTACTTC. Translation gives CASSLTGRGGTQYF.

CDR3 sequence (DNA): TGTGCCAGCAGCCAAGGGCAGGGGTTCACAGATACGCAGTATTTT. Residues: CASSQGQGFTDTQYF. This chain links TRBV3-1 with TRBJ2-3; D might be TRBD1 (6 bases). The V and J ends lost 1 base and 2 bases respectively, with 10 bases between them. CDR1 and CDR2 from the germline V gene are LGHDT and YNNKEL (reference sequence). The CDR3 extends over 15 amino acids.

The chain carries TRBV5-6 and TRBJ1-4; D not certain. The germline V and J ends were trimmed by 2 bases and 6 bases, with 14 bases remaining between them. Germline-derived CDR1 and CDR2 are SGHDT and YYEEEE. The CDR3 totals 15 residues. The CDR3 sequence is CASSFGAKVDEKLFF. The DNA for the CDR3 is TGTGCCAGCAGCTTTGGCGCGAAGGTGGATGAAAAACTGTTTTTT.

As DNA, the CDR3 is TGTGCCAGCTCACTTACGGGACAGGGTCGGCAAGAGACCCAGTTCTTC. Residues: CASSLTGQGRQETQFF. The chain uses TRBV18 and TRBJ2-1; TRBD1 matches 9 bases. With V trimmed by 4 bases and J by 13 bases, 17 bases remained unmatched. From germline, CDR1 is KGHSH and CDR2 LQKENI. The CDR3 loop spans 16 amino acids.

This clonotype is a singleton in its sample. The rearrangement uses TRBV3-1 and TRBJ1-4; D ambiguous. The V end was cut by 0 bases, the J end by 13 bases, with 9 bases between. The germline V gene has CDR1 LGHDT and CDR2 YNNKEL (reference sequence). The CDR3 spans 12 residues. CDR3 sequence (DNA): TGTGCCAGCAGCCAAGATAACCGTCGACTGTTTTTT. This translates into CASSQDNRRLFF.

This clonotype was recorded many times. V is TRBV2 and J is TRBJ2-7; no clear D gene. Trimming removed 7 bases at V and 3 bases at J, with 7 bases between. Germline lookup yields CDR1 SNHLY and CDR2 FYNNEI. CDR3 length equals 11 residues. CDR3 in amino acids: CASTAGYEQYF. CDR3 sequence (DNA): TGTGCCAGCACGGCAGGCTACGAGCAGTACTTC. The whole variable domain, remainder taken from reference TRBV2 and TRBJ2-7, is EPEVTQTPSHQVTQMGQEVILRCVPISNHLYFYWYRQILGQKVEFLVSFYNNEISEKSEIFDDQFSVERPDGSNFTLKIRSTKLEDSAMYFCASTAGYEQYFGPGTRLTVT.

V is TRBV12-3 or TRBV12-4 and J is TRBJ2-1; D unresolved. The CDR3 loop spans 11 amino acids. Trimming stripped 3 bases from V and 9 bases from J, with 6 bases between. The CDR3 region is CASSFVSEQFF. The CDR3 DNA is TGTGCCAGCAGTTTCGTGAGTGAGCAGTTCTTC.

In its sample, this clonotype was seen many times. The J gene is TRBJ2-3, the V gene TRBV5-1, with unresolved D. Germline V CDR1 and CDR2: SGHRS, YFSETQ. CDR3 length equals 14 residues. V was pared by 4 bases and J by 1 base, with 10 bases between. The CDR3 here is CASSPMRGTDTQYF. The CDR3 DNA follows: TGCGCCAGCAGCCCGATGCGTGGCACAGATACGCAGTATTTT. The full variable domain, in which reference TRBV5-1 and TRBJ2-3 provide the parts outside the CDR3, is KAGVTQTPRYLIKTRGQQVTLSCSPISGHRSVSWYQQTPGQGLQFLFEYFSETQRNKGNFPGRFSGRQFSNSRSEMNVSTLELGDSALYLCASSPMRGTDTQYFGPGTRLTVL.

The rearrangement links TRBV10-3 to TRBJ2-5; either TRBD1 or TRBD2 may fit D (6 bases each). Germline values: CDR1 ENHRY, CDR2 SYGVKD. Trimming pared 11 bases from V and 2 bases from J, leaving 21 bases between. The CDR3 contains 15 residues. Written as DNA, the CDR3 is TGTGCCGCCAGCGACGGGGGCGCGGAACAAGAGACCCAGTACTTC. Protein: CAASDGGAEQETQYF.

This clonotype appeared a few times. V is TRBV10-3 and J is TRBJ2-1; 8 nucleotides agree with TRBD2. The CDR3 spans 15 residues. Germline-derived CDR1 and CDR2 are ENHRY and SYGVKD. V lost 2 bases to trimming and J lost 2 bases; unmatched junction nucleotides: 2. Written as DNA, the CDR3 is TGTGCCATCAGTGAGGGCGGGGGGCCCTACAATGAGCAGTTCTTC. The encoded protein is CAISEGGGPYNEQFF.

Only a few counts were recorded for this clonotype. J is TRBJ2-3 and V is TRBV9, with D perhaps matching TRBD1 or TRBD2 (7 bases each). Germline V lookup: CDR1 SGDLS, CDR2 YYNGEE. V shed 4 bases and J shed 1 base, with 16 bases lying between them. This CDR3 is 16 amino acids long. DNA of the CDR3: TGTGCCAGCAGCATGACAGGGAGGGGCGGCACAGATACGCAGTATTTT. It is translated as CASSMTGRGGTDTQYF.

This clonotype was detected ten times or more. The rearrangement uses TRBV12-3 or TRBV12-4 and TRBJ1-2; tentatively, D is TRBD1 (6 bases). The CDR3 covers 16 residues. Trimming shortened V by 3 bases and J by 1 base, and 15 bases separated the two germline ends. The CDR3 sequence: CASSFIGGRDNYGYTF. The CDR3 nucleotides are TGTGCCAGCAGTTTCATCGGGGGGCGAGATAACTATGGCTACACCTTC.

In DNA form, the CDR3 reads TGTGCCAGCAGGTCTACCGGCGGCAGGGGATATCAGCCCCAGCATTTT. It codes for CASRSTGGRGYQPQHF. The V gene is TRBV6-2 or TRBV6-3, the J gene TRBJ1-5; D perhaps matches TRBD1 (6 bases). Germline CDR1 is MNHEY and CDR2 is SVGEGT. The CDR3 spans 16 residues. Trimming removed 6 bases from V and 5 bases from J, with 20 bases in between.

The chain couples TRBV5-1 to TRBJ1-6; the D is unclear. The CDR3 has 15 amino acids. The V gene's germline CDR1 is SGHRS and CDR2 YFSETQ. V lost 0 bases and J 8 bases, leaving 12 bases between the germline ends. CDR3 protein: CASSLAPGVDSPLHF. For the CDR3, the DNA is TGCGCCAGCAGCTTGGCCCCGGGTGTTGATTCACCCCTCCACTTT.

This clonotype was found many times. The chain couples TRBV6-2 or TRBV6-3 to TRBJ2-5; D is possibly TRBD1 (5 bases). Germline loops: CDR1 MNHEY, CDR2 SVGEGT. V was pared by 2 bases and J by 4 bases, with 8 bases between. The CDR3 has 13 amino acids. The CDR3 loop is CASSYGQGETQYF. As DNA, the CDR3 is TGTGCCAGCAGTTACGGCCAGGGAGAGACCCAGTACTTC.

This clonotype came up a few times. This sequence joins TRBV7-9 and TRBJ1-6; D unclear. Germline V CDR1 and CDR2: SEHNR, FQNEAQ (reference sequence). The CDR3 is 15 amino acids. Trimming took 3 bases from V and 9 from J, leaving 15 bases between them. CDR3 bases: TGTGCCAGCAGCTTGGGCGATGAAGGCGGTTCACCCCTCCACTTT. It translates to CASSLGDEGGSPLHF.

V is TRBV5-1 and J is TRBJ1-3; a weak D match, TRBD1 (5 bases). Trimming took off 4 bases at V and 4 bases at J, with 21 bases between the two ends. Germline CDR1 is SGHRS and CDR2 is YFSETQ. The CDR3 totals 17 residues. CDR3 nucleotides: TGCGCCAGCAGCCCTACTCGGGGCGCCCTCTCCGGAAACACCATATATTTT. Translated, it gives CASSPTRGALSGNTIYF. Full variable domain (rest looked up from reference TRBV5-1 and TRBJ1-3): KAGVTQTPRYLIKTRGQQVTLSCSPISGHRSVSWYQQTPGQGLQFLFEYFSETQRNKGNFPGRFSGRQFSNSRSEMNVSTLELGDSALYLCASSPTRGALSGNTIYFGEGSWLTVV.

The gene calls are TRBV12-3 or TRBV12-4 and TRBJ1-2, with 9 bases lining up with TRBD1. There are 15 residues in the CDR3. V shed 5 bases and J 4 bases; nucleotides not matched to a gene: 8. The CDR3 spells CASSPPDRGSYGYTF. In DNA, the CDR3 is TGTGCCAGCAGTCCGCCGGACAGGGGAAGCTATGGCTACACCTTC.

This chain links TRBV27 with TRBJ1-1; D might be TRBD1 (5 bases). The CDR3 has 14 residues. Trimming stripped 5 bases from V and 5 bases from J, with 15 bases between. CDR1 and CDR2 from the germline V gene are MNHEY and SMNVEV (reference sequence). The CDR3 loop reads CASSTPGGGTEAFF. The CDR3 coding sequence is TGTGCCAGCAGTACTCCGGGGGGTGGGACTGAAGCTTTCTTT.